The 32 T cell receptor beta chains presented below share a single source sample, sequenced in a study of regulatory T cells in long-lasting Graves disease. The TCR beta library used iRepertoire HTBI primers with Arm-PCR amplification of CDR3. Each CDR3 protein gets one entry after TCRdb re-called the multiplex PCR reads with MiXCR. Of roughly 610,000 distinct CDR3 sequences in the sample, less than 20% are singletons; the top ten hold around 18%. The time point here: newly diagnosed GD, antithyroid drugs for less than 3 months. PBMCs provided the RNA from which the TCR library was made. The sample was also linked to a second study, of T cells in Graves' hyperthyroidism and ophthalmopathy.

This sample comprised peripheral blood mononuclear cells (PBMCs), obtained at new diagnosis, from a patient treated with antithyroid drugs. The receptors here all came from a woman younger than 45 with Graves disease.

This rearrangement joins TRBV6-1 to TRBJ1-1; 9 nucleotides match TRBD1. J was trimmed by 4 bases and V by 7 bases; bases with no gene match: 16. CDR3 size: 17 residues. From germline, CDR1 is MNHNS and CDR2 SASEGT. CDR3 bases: TGTGCCAGCATCCGGACAGGGGACGTCTTATGGGCCACTGAAGCTTTCTTT. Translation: CASIRTGDVLWATEAFF.

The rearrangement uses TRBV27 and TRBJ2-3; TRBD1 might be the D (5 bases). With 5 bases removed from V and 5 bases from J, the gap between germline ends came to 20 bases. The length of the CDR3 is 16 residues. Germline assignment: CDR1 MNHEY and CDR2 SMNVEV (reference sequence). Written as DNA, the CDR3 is TGTGCCAGCAGTGGGGCTTTGACAAGTGGCGTAGATACGCAGTATTTT. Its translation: CASSGALTSGVDTQYF.

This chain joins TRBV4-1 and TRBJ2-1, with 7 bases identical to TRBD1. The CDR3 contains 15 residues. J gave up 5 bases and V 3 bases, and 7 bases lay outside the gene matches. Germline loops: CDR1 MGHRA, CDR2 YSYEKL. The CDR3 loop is CASSHRDSGDNEQFF. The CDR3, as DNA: TGCGCCAGCAGCCACAGGGACAGTGGAGACAATGAGCAGTTCTTC.

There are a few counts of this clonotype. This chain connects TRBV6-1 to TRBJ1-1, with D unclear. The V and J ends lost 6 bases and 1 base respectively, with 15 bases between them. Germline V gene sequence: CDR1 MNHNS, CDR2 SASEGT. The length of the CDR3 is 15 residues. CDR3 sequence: CASRSAGPENTEAFF. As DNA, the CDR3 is TGTGCCAGCAGATCAGCCGGGCCCGAGAACACTGAAGCTTTCTTT.

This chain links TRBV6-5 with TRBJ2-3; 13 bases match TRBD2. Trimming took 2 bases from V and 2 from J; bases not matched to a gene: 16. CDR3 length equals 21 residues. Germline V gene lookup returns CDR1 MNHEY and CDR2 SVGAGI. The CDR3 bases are TGTGCCAGCAGTTACACCAATAAACGACTAGCGGGAGGCCTTTTCACAGATACGCAGTATTTT. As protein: CASSYTNKRLAGGLFTDTQYF.

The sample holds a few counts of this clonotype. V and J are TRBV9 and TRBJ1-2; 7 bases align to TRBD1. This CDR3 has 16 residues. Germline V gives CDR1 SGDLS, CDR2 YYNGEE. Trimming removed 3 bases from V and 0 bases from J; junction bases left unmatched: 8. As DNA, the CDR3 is TGTGCCAGCAGCGCCGCTGGACAGGCCCCTAACTATGGCTACACCTTC. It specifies CASSAAGQAPNYGYTF.

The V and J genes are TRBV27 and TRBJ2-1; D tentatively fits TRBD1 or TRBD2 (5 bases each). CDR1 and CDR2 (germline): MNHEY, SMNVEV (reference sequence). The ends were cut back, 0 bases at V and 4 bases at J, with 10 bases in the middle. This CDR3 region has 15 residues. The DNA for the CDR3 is TGTGCCAGCAGTTTATCGGATGGGGGTTACAATGAGCAGTTCTTC. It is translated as CASSLSDGGYNEQFF.

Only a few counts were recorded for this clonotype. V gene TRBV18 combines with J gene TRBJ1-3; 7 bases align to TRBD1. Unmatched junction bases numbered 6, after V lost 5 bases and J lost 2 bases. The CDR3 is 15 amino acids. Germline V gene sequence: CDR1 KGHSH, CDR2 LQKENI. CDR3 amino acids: CASSSSGQTGNTIYF. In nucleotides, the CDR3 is TGTGCCAGCTCATCCTCGGGACAGACTGGAAACACCATATATTTT.

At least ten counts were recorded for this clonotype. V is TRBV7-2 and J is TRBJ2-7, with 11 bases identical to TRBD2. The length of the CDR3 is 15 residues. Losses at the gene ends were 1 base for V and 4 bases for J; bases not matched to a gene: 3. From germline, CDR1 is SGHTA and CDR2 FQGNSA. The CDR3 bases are TGTGCCAGCAGCTTAGTCTCTAGCGGGAGGTACGAGCAGTACTTC. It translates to CASSLVSSGRYEQYF.

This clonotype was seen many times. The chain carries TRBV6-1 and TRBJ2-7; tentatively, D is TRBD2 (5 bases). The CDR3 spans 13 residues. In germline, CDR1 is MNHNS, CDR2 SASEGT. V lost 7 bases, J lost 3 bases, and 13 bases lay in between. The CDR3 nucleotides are TGTGCCAGCACGGCACTGAGGGTCTACGAGCAGTACTTC. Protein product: CASTALRVYEQYF.

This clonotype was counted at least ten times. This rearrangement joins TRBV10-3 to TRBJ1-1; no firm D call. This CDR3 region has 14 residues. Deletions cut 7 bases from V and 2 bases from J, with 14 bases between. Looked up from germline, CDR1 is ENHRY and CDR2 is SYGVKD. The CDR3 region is CAITEDGPNTEAFF. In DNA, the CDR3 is TGTGCCATCACCGAAGACGGCCCAAACACTGAAGCTTTCTTT.

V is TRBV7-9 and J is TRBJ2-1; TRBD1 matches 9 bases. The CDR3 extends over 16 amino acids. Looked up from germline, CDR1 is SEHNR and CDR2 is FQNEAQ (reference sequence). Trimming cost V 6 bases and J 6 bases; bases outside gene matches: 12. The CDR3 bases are TGTGCCAGCAGGGTCGACAGGGGGGGACAGGGCAATGAGCAGTTCTTC. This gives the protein CASRVDRGGQGNEQFF.

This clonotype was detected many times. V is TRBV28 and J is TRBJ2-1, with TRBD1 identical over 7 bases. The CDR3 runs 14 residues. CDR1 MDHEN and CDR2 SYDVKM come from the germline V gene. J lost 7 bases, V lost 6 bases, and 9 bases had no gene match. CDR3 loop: CASSATGIRNEQFF. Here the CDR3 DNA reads TGTGCCAGCAGCGCGACAGGGATAAGGAATGAGCAGTTCTTC.

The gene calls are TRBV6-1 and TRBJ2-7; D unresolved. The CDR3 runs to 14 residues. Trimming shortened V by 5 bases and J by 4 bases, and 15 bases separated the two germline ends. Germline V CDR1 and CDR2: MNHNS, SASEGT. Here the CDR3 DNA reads TGTGCCAGCAGTCGAAGTCGAGTAGTGTACGAGCAGTACTTC. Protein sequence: CASSRSRVVYEQYF.

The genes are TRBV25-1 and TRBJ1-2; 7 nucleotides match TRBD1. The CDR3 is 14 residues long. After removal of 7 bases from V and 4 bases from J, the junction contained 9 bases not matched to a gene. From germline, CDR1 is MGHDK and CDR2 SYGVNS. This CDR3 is CASTPGQTSYGYTF. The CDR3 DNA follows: TGTGCCAGCACTCCGGGACAGACGAGCTATGGCTACACCTTC.

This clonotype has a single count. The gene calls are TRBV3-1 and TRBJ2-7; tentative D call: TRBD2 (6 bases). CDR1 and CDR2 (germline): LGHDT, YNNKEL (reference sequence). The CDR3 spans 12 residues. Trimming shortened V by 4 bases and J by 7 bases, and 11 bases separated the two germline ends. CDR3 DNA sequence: TGTGCCAGCAGCCGACTAGTAGGGGAGCAGTACTTC. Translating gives CASSRLVGEQYF.

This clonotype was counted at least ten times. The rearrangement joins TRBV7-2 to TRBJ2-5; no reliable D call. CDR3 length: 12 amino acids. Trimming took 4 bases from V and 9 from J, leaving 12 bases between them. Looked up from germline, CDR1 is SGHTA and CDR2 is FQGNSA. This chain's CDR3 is CASSSVGVAQYF. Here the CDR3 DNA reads TGTGCCAGCAGCTCCGTTGGTGTGGCCCAGTACTTC.

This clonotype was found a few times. CDR3 sequence: CASVPAGEGVQYF. The CDR3 nucleotides read TGTGCCAGCGTACCAGCGGGAGAGGGGGTTCAGTACTTC. The V call is TRBV28, the J call TRBJ2-4; TRBD2 agrees at 8 bases. This CDR3 is built from 13 residues. Trimming took 8 bases from V and 11 from J; bases not matched to a gene: 11. Germline CDR1 MDHEN, CDR2 SYDVKM.

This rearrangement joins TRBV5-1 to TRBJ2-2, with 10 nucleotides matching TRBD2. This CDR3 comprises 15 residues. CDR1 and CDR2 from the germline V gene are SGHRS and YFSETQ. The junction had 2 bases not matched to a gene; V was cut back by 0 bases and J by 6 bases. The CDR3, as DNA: TGCGCCAGCAGCTTGGAGGGACTAGCGTCCGGGGAGCTGTTTTTT. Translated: CASSLEGLASGELFF.

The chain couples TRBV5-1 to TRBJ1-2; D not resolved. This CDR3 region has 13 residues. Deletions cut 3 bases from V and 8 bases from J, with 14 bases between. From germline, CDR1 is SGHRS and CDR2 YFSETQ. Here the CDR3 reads CASSSSDGQGYTF. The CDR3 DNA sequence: TGCGCCAGCAGCTCTTCGGACGGTCAGGGCTACACCTTC.

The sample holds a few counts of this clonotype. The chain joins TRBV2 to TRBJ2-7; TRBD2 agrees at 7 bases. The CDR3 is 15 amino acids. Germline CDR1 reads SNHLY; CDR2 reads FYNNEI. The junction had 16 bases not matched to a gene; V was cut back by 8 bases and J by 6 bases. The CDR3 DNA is TGTGCCAGCTCCTGGGGGGGGAGTACCCTCGGCGAGCAGTACTTC. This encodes CASSWGGSTLGEQYF.

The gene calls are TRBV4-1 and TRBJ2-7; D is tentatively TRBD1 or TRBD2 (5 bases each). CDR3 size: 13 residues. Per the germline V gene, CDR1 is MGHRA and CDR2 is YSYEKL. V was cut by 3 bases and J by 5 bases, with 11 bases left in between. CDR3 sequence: CASSHIRGHEQYF. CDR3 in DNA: TGCGCCAGCAGCCATATACGGGGCCACGAGCAGTACTTC.

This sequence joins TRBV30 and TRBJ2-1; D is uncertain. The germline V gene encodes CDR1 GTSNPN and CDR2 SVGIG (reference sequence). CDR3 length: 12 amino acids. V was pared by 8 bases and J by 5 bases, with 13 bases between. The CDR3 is CARNLLDNEQFF. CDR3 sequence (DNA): TGTGCCCGGAATTTGCTGGACAATGAGCAGTTCTTC.

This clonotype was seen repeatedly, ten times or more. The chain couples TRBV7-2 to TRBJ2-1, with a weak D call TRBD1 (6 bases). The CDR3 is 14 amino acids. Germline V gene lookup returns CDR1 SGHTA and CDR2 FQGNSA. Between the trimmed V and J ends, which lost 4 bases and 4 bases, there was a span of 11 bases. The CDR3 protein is CASSSQGLYNEQFF. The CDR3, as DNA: TGTGCCAGCAGCTCTCAGGGGTTATACAATGAGCAGTTCTTC.

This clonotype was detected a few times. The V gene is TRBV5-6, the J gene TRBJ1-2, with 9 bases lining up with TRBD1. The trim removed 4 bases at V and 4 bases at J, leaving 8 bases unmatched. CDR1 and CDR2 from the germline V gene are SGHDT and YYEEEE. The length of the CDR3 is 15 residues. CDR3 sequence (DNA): TGTGCCAGCAGCCGTGGACAGGGGAAGGGCTATGGCTACACCTTC. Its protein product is CASSRGQGKGYGYTF.

CDR3 residues: CASYRFRGFAGVLSYNEQFF. The CDR3 coding sequence is TGTGCCAGCTACCGATTTCGTGGTTTCGCGGGGGTCCTCTCCTACAATGAGCAGTTCTTC. V gene TRBV7-9 combines with J gene TRBJ2-1; the match to TRBD2 covers 7 bases. From germline, CDR1 is SEHNR and CDR2 FQNEAQ (reference sequence). The CDR3 spans 20 residues. The V gene end was trimmed by 8 bases and the J gene end by 0 bases; junction bases not matched to a gene: 22.

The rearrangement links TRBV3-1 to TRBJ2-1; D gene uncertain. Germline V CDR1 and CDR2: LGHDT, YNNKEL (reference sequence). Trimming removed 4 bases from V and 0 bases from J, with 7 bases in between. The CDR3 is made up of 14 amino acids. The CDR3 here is CASSPQDSYNEQFF. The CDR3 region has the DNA TGTGCCAGCAGCCCTCAAGACTCCTACAATGAGCAGTTCTTC.

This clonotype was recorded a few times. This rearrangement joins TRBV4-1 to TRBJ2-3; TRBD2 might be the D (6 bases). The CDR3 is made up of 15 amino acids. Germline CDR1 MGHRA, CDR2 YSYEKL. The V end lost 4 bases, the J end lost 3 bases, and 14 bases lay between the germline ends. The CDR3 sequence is CASSLQPGDTDTQYF. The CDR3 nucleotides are TGCGCCAGCAGCCTTCAGCCGGGAGATACAGATACGCAGTATTTT.

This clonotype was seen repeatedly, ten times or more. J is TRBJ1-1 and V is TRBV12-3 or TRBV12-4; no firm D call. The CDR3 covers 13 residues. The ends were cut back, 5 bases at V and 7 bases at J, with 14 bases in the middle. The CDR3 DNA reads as TGTGCCAGCAGTCGGGGTTCCAGTGGTGAAGCTTTCTTT. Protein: CASSRGSSGEAFF.

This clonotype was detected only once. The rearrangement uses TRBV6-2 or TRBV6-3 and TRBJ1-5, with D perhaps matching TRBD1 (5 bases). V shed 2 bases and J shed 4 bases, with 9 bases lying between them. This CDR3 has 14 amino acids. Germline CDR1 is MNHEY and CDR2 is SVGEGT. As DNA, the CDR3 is TGTGCCAGCAGTTACGGGGCAGGGAATCAGCCCCAGCATTTT. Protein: CASSYGAGNQPQHF.

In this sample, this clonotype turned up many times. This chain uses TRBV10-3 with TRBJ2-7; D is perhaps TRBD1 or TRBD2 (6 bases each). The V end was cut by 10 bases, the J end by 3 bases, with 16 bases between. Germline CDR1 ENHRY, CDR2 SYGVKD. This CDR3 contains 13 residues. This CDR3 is CATRPGGGYEQYF. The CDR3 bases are TGTGCCACCCGCCCTGGAGGGGGCTACGAGCAGTACTTC.

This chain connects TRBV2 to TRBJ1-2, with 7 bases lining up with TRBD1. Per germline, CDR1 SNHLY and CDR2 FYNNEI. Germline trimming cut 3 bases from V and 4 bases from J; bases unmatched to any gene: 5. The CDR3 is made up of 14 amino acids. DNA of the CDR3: TGTGCCAGCAGTGATCCCAGGGGGATCTATGGCTACACCTTC. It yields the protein CASSDPRGIYGYTF. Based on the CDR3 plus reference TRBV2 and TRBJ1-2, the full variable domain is EPEVTQTPSHQVTQMGQEVILRCVPISNHLYFYWYRQILGQKVEFLVSFYNNEISEKSEIFDDQFSVERPDGSNFTLKIRSTKLEDSAMYFCASSDPRGIYGYTFGSGTRLTVV.